The source of this T cell receptor beta chain is a study of T cells in Graves' hyperthyroidism and ophthalmopathy. The CDR3 regions of TCR beta were amplified from RNA transcripts. Carried out on the TCR CDR3, a first-round RT-PCR used the HTBI primer set. TCRdb independently ran MiXCR on the multiplex PCR reads; one entry per CDR3 protein. The repertoire holds hundreds of thousands of distinct CDR3 sequences, 14% seen once, with roughly an eighth in the top ten. This clonotype showed up many times. Its antigen is currently unknown. General study findings and limits: Median prediction lead before ophthalmopathy onset was 6.5 months with the model. Researchers found most expanded thyroid clonotypes above 0.001 in blood as well.

Germline assignment: CDR1 SGHTA and CDR2 FQGNSA. The CDR3 has 19 amino acids. V shed 0 bases and J shed 0 bases, with 18 bases lying between them. Not enrolled were patients with uncontrolled infection, other autoimmune disease, pregnancy or lactation. Clinical symptoms, serum thyroxine, TRAb, thyroid ultrasound and orbital computed tomography established diagnosis. Sequences were obtained from blood. The rearrangement joins TRBV7-2 to TRBJ2-4; D uncertain. This sequence originates from a woman aged 45-60 years with Graves' ophthalmopathy. In DNA, the CDR3 is TGTGCCAGCAGCTTAGCCCTCAGATTGGAACACCTAGCCAAAAACATTCAGTACTTC. It is translated as CASSLALRLEHLAKNIQYF.